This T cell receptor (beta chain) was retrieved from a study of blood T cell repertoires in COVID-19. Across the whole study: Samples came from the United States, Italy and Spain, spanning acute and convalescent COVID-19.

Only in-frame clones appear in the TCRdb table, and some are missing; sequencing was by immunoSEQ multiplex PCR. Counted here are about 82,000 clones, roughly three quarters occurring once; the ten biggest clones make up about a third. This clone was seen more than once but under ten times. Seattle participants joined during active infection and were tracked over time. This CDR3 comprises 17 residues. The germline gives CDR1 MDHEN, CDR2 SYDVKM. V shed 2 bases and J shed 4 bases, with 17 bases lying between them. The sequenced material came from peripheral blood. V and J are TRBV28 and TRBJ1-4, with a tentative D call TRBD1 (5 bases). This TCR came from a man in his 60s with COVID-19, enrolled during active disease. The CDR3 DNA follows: TGTGCCAGCAGTTTACATCTAGGGGAGGGTAGTAATGAAAAACTGTTTTTT. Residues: CASSLHLGEGSNEKLFF.